This T cell receptor (beta chain) is drawn from a study of T-cell reconstitution after alpha-beta-depleted transplantation in children. The CDR3 has 17 residues. Per germline, CDR1 DFQATT and CDR2 SNEGSKA (reference sequence). The V gene end was trimmed by 1 base and the J gene end by 4 bases; junction bases not matched to a gene: 11. A remark on this clonotype: Its antigen is undetermined.

The authors prepared the TCRbeta library with unique molecular identifiers. One entry per CDR3 protein results from TCRdb running MiXCR on the PCR reads. The sample gives more than 400,000 distinct CDR3 sequences, about 45% of which show up once; under 30% is in the top ten. The study's findings and limits: From newly produced T cells came most of the T-cell counts and diversity one year after transplant. At around two months after transplant, the alpha-beta T cells were reportedly derived from several hundred expanded clones that came from non-depleted graft cells. Some patients showed high day-60 TCRbeta diversity, which derived from surviving recipient T cells and thymic progenitors.

Sequencing was performed on PBMCs, taken before TCRalphabeta/CD19-depleted stem cell transplant. This clonotype originated in a girl aged 2 to 10 with aplastic anemia, due to receive a stem cell transplant. The chain carries TRBV20-1 and TRBJ2-1; TRBD1 matches 9 bases. The CDR3 DNA follows: TGCAGTGCTAGAGGCTCCACACAGGGGGCAGGGTACAATGAGCAGTTCTTC. The encoded protein is CSARGSTQGAGYNEQFF.